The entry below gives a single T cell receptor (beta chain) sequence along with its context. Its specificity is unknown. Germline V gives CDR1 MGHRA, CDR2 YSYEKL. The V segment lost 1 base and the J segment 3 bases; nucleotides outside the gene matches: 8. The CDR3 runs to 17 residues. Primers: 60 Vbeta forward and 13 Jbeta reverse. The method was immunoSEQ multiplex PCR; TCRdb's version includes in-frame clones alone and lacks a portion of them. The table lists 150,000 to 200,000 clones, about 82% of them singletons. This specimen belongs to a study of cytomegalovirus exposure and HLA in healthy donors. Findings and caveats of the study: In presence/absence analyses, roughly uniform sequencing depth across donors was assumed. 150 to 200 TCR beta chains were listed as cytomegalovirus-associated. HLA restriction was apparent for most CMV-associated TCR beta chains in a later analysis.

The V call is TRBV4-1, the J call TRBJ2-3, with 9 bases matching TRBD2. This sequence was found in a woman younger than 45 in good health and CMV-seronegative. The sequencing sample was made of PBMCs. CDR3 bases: TGCGCCAGCAGCCAAGTAGGGCGGGGGGGGCTAACAGATACGCAGTATTTT. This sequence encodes CASSQVGRGGLTDTQYF.